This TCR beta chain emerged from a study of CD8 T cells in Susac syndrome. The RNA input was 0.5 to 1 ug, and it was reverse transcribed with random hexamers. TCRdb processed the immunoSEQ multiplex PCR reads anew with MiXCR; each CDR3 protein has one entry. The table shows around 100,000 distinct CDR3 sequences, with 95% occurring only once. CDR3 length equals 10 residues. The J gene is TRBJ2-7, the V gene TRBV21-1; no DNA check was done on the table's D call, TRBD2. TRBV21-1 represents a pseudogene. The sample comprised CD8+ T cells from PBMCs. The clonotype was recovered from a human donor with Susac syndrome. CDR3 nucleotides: TGTGCCAGCAGGGGAGCCAAGCAGTACTTC. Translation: CASRGAKQYF.